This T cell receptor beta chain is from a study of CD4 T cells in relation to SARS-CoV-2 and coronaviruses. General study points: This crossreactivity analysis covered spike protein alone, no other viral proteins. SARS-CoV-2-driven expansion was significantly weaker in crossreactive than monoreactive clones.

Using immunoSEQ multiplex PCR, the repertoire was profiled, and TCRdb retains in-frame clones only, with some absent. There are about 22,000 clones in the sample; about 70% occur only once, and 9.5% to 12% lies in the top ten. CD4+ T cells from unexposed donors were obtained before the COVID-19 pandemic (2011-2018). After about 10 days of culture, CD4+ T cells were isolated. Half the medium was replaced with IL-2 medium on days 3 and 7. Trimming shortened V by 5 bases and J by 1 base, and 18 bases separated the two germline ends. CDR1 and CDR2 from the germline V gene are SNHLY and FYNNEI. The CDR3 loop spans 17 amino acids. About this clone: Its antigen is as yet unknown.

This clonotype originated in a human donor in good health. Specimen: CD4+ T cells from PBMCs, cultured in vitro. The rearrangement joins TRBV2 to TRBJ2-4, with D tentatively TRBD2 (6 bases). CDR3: CASSTEGPGVAKNIQYF. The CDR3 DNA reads TGTGCCAGCAGTACAGAAGGGCCGGGAGTGGCCAAAAACATTCAGTACTTC.